This T cell receptor (beta chain) was documented in a study of T cell repertoires in cytomegalovirus infection. On the study more broadly: Newly reported HLA-C-restricted and thoroughly characterized HLA-B-restricted CMV epitopes were employed. Shared public TCR beta signatures pointed to both CMV infection and a matching HLA type.

TCRdb itself ran the reads through MiXCR, one entry per CDR3 protein. In the table there are around 710,000 distinct CDR3 sequences, roughly 29% of which are singletons. This clonotype was detected a few times. Its specificity is not known. The study's findings and limits: In two of eight donors, the top clonotype was HLA-C-restricted CMV-specific. Frequencies of public TCR beta families were cumulated, and this identified carriers of CMV plus the relevant HLA.

This CDR3 has 16 amino acids. Trimming removed 4 bases from V and 5 bases from J; junction bases left unmatched: 8. Germline V lookup: CDR1 SGDLS, CDR2 YYNGEE. This clonotype originated in a human donor in good health (CMV status not recorded). Some clones in this sample may be carry-over from other donors' samples. The chain combines TRBV9 with TRBJ2-1; 11 bases line up with TRBD2. Material: cultured CD8+ T cells from PBMCs, obtained from culture after CMV antigen stimulation. CDR3 region: CASSSTLAGGHNEQFF. For the CDR3, the DNA is TGTGCCAGCAGCTCCACCCTAGCGGGGGGTCACAATGAGCAGTTCTTC.